This TCR beta chain comes out of a study of cytomegalovirus exposure and HLA in healthy donors. PCR involved 60 Vbeta and 13 Jbeta primers. Data came from immunoSEQ multiplex PCR; TCRdb stores just in-frame clones and leaves some out. The table lists about 110,000 clones, about 70% of them singletons. The V and J ends lost 1 base and 4 bases respectively, with 9 bases between them. The CDR3 is 14 amino acids. CDR1 and CDR2 (germline): LNHDA, SQIVND (reference sequence). For this clone: The antigen is undetermined.

Study results and limitations: The listing of 150 to 200 TCR beta chains classed them as cytomegalovirus-associated.

The V gene is TRBV19, the J gene TRBJ2-3; D possibly corresponds to TRBD1 (5 bases). This TCR came from a man younger than 45 in good health and CMV-seropositive. Sequencing was performed on PBMCs. This CDR3 reads CASSIGAGPDTQYF. The CDR3 region has the DNA TGTGCCAGTAGTATAGGAGCAGGGCCAGATACGCAGTATTTT.